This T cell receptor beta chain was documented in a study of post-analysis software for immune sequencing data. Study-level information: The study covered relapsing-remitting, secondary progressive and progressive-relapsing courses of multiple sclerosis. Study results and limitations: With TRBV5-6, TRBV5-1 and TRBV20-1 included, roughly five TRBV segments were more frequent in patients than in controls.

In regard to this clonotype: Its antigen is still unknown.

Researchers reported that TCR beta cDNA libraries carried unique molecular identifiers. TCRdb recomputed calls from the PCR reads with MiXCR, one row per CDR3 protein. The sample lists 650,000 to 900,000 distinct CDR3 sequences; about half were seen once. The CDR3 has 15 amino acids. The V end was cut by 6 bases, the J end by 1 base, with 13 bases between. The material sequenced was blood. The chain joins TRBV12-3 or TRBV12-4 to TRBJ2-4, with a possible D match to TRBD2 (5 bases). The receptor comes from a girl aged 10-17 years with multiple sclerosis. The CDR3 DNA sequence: TGTGCCAGCAGCCTAGGAAGGGAGGCCAAAAACATTCAGTACTTC. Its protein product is CASSLGREAKNIQYF.